The entry below describes one TCR beta chain. The target of this receptor is not known. The input lacks base qualities; no much larger clone sits a single base away. Including the terminal cysteine and phenylalanine, the CDR3 comprises 12 residues. The kept DNA is CDR3 alone, 36 bases in frame from the first base. Trimming removed 6 bases from V and 6 bases from J; the gene matches leave 4 bases unexplained. This sample was included in a study of CD8 T cells in Susac syndrome (dated by TCRdb to between 2017 and 2020). At the level of the whole study: Repertoire sequencing was used to test whether CD8+ T cell activation and differentiation in Susac syndrome was antigen driven.

What the work shows at the level of the full study, not this receptor alone: The study acknowledged that relatively few individuals were included in the TCR sequencing and HLA analysis.

RNA was extracted with the RNeasy kit and 0.5 to 1 ug was reverse transcribed using random hexamers. The immunoSEQ multiplex PCR assay, covering 54 Vbeta and 13 Jbeta segments, was used to amplify TCR beta CDR3 regions. PCR amplification bias was corrected using a synthetic template baseline for primer optimization and computational correction. The study's processing was this. Reads were annotated to V, D and J genes per IMGT and analyzed with immunoSEQ Analyzer, keeping only productive sequences. To calculate clonality, Shannon entropy was normalized by log2 of the number of productive unique sequences and then subtracted from one. For each patient and control, public and private clones were evaluated among the 100 most prevalent clones. A clone was defined as Susac-specific if it was absent from the healthy and MS cohorts, from more than 850 published viral clones and from other ImmuneACCESS disease sequences. TCRdb cleaned the public reads at Q25 with fastp, built clones with MiXCR and kept in-frame beta chains. CDR3 protein sequences are deduplicated, and each keeps its most common genes and DNA. The V and J calls reflect TCRdb's pipeline rather than the authors' work. For this sample the table gives about 200,000 distinct CDR3 sequences, of which 90% to 95% were detected only once. 0.1% of the sample goes to the ten largest clones.

High-throughput TCR beta sequencing profiled peripheral blood CD8+ and CD4+ T cells from healthy donors, Susac syndrome patients and multiple sclerosis patients. Healthy donors were age- and sex-matched controls. Bulk CD8+ and CD4+ T cells were purified by magnetic negative isolation, while CD8+ TEMRA cells were enriched using FACS. Blood was collected in EDTA tubes and processed within 24 hours, with PBMCs isolated through density gradient centrifugation. PBMCs intended for TCR sequencing were cryopreserved in liquid nitrogen and were subsequently thawed in a 37 degrees C water bath. A purity of at least 90% was achieved for sorted or isolated CD4+, CD8+ and CD8+ TEMRA cells.

The sample was CD4+ T cells from PBMCs. The receptor was isolated from a human donor in good health. The rearrangement combines TRBV12-3 or TRBV12-4 with TRBJ1-1; TRBD1 fits 7 bases in the junction. The CDR3 here reads CASRDGQAEAFF. DNA sequence: TGTGCCAGCAGAGACGGACAGGCTGAAGCTTTCTTT.